The clone carrying this T cell receptor beta chain was counted once. Its antigen is not known. This sample stems from a study of T cell responses to AZD1222 COVID-19 vaccine. At the level of the study: The analysis combined second doses at about 4 or about 12 weeks. Overall study findings and caveats: In a largely white British group with more females than males, clonal diversity was possibly underestimated. Close to half of all spike-specific TCRs reportedly target regions of the variants that are unmutated.

The protocol was immunoSEQ multiplex PCR, while the TCRdb copy is restricted to in-frame clones and leaves out a portion. The data contain over 110,000 clones, about 93% of them singletons. Germline-derived CDR1 and CDR2 are ENHRY and SYGVKD. V lost 4 bases and J 0 bases, leaving 6 bases between the germline ends. The CDR3 totals 13 residues. V is TRBV10-3 and J is TRBJ1-1; no clear D. This material consisted of peripheral blood, taken on day 0 of AZD1222 vaccination. This clonotype was sampled from an adult in good health. The CDR3 protein is CAISGGVNTEAFF. The CDR3 DNA follows: TGTGCCATCAGTGGAGGAGTGAACACTGAAGCTTTCTTT.